This TCR beta chain derives from a study of tumor and adjacent non-tumor tissue in lung cancer. Study-level information: There were some 11 adenocarcinoma, 2 squamous cell carcinoma and 1 small cell lung cancer cases. Aged roughly 31 to 85 years, patients included roughly ten men and a few women with stage I to III disease.

Findings of the study overall: Top 100 clones took a larger repertoire share in normal lung.

The library came from three nested PCR rounds adapted from ARM-PCR protocols. TCRdb called the multiplex PCR reads again in MiXCR, with one record for every CDR3 protein. The sample carries 76,000 or so distinct CDR3 sequences, around 70% recorded once. The template was RNA from unsorted bulk tissue. As regards this clonotype: Its antigen is unknown. The junction departs from germline at one end; a sequencing error may be responsible.

The germline CDR1 and CDR2 sequences are SGDLS and YYNGEE. This CDR3 is 15 amino acids long. The sample taken for sequencing was lung tumor tissue. The clonotype originates from a woman in her 70s with non-small cell lung cancer. The V call is TRBV9, the J call TRBJ2-5; possible D gene TRBD2, 5 bases. The CDR3 loop is CASSVLPDYQEIQYF. DNA for the CDR3: TGTGCCAGCAGCGTATTGCCAGACTACCAAGAGATCCAGTACTTC.